This T cell receptor beta chain emerged from a study of blood T cell repertoires in COVID-19. Study information: From the United States, Italy and Spain came samples of acute and convalescent COVID-19. Sources were T cells, B-cell-depleted T cells, or PBMCs; the material itself was cDNA or gDNA.

Per the authors' pipeline: How many nucleated cells were present was estimated from reference gene primer amplification. Sequencing was performed with immunoSEQ multiplex PCR; in TCRdb, only in-frame clones are kept and a portion is missing. V and J calls and clone size follow that table, whereas D and trimming were derived from the DNA. The sample lists over 150,000 clones; about 80% were seen once. The TCR comes from a man aged 55 to 69 with acute or convalescent COVID-19. Sequencing was done on a sample of peripheral blood.

For the CDR3, the DNA is TGTGCCAGCAGCTTGAACGGGGGGGAGCCCCAGCATTTT. Translated, it gives CASSLNGGEPQHF. The chain is built from TRBV5-4 and TRBJ1-5, with a possible D match to TRBD1 (5 bases). The CDR3 runs to 13 residues. The V gene's germline CDR1 is SGHNT and CDR2 YYREEE (reference sequence). Trimming stripped 1 base from V and 8 bases from J, with 10 bases between.